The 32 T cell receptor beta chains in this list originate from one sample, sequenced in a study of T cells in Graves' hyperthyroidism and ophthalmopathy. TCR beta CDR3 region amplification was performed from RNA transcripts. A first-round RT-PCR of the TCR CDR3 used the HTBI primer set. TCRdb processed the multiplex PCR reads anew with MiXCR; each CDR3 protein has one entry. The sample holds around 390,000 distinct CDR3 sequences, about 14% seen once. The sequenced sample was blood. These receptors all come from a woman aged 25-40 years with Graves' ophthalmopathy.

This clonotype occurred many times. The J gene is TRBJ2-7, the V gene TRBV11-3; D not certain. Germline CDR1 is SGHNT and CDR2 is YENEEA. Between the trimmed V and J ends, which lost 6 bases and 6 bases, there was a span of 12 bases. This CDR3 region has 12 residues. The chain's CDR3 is CASSLDGLEQYF. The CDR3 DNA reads TGTGCCAGCAGTCTAGACGGCCTCGAGCAGTACTTC.

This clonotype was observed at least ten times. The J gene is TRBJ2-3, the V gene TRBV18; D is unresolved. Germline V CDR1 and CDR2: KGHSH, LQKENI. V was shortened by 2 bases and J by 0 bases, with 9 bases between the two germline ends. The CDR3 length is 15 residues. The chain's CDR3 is CASSPSLGSTDTQYF. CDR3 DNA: TGTGCCAGCTCACCAAGTCTAGGGAGCACAGATACGCAGTATTTT.

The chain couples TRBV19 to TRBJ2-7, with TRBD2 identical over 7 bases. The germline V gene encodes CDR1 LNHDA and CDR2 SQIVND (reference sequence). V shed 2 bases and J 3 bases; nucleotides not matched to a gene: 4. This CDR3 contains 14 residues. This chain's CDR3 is CASSIPGGLYEQYF. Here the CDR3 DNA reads TGTGCCAGTAGTATACCGGGGGGTCTCTACGAGCAGTACTTC.

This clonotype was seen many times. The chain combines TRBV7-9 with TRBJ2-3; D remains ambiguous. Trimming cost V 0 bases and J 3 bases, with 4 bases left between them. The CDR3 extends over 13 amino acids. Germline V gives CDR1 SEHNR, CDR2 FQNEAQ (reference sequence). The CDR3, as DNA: TGTGCCAGCAGCTTAGCTCAAACAGATACGCAGTATTTT. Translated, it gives CASSLAQTDTQYF. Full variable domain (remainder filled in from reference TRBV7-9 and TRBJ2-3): DTGVSQNPRHKITKRGQNVTFRCDPISEHNRLYWYRQTLGQGPEFLTYFQNEAQLEKSRLLSDRFSAERPKGSFSTLEIQRTEQGDSAMYLCASSLAQTDTQYFGPGTRLTVL.

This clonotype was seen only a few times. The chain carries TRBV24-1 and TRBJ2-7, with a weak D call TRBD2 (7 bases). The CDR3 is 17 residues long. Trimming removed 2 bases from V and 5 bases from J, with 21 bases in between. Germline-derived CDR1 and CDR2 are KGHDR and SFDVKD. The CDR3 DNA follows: TGTGCCACCAGTGATTCAACGGGGGGTCCGGGGGGCGACGAGCAGTACTTC. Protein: CATSDSTGGPGGDEQYF.

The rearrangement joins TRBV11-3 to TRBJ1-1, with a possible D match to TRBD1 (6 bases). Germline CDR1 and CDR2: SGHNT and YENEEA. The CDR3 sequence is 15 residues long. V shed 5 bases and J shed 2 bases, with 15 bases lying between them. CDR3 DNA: TGTGCCAGCAGCCTCGGAGGGGGGGCTAACACTGAAGCTTTCTTT. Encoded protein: CASSLGGGANTEAFF.

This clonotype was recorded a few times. The CDR3 is CSASIVEQFF. DNA for the CDR3: TGCAGTGCTAGTATTGTTGAGCAGTTCTTC. The chain joins TRBV20-1 to TRBJ2-1; no firm D call. Trimming shortened V by 3 bases and J by 9 bases, and 6 bases separated the two germline ends. CDR3 length: 10 amino acids. From germline, CDR1 is DFQATT and CDR2 SNEGSKA (reference sequence).

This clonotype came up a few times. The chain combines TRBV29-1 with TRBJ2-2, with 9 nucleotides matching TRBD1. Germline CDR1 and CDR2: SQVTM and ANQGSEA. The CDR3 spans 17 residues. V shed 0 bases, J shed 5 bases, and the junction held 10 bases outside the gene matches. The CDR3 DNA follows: TGCAGCGTTGAAGACCTAAAGACAGGGGGGAGTACCGGGGAGCTGTTTTTT. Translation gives CSVEDLKTGGSTGELFF.

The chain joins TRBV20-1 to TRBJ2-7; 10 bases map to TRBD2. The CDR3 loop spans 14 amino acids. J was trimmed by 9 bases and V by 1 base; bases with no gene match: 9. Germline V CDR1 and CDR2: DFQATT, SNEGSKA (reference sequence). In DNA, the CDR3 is TGCAGTGCTAGAGGGGGGACTAGCGCGTGGGTGCAGTACTTC. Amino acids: CSARGGTSAWVQYF.

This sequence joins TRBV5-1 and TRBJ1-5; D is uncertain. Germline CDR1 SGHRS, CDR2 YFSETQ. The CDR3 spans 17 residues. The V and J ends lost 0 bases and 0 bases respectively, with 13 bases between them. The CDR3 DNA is TGCGCCAGCAGCTTGGCCCCCATTACCAATAGCAATCAGCCCCAGCATTTT. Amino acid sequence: CASSLAPITNSNQPQHF.

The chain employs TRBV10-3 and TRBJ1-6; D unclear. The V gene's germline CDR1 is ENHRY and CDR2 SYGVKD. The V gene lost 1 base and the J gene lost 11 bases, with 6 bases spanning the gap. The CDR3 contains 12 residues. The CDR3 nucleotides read TGTGCCATCAGTGAGTGGGCGGCACCCCTCCACTTT. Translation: CAISEWAAPLHF.

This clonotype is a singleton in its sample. In nucleotides, the CDR3 is TGTGCCAGCAGCCAACGGACAGGGCTTCAGCCCCAGCATTTT. Its translation: CASSQRTGLQPQHF. The chain is built from TRBV3-1 and TRBJ1-5; TRBD1 agrees at 8 bases. The CDR3 is 14 amino acids. Germline trimming cut 2 bases from V and 6 bases from J; bases unmatched to any gene: 3. The V gene's germline CDR1 is LGHDT and CDR2 YNNKEL (reference sequence).

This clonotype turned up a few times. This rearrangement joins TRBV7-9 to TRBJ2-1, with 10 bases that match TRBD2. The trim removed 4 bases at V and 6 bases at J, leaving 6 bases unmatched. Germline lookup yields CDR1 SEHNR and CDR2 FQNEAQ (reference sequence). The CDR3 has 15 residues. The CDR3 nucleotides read TGTGCCAGCAGCTCGTCAGCGGGGGGGGGCAATGAGCAGTTCTTC. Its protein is CASSSSAGGGNEQFF.

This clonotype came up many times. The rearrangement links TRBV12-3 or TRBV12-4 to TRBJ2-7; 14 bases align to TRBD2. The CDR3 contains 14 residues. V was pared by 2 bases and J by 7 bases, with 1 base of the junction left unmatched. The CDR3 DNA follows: TGTGCCAGCAGTTTACGGACTAGCGGGGGGGAGCAGTACTTC. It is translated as CASSLRTSGGEQYF.

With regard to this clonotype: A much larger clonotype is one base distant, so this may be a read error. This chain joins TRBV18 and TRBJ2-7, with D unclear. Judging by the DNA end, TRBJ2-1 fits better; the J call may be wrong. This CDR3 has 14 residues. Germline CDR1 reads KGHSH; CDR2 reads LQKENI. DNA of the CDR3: TGTGCCAGCTCACCGGGATCCCCCTCCTACGAGCAGTTCTTC. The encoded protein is CASSPGSPSYEQFF.

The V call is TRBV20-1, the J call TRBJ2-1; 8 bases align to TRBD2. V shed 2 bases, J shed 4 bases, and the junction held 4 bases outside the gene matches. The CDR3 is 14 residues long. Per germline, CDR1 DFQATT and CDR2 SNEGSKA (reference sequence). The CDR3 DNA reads TGCAGTGCTAGAAGGCGGGGGGAATACAATGAGCAGTTCTTC. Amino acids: CSARRRGEYNEQFF.

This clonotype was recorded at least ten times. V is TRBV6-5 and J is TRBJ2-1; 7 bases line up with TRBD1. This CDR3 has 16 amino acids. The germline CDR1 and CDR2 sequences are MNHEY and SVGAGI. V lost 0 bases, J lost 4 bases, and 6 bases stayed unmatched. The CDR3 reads CASSYSGTDLYNEQFF. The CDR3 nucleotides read TGTGCCAGCAGTTACTCCGGGACAGACTTATACAATGAGCAGTTCTTC.

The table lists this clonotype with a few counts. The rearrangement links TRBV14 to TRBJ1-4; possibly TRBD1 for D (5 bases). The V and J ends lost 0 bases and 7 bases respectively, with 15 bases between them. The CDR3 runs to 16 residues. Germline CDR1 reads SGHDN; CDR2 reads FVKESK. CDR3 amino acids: CASSQDRRGVGEKLFF. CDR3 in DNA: TGTGCCAGCAGCCAAGATCGTAGGGGCGTTGGTGAAAAACTGTTTTTT.

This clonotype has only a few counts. The DNA of the CDR3 is TGTGCCAGCAGCCCGACGTGGAGGGTTAACACCGGGGAGCTGTTTTTT. This sequence encodes CASSPTWRVNTGELFF. V gene TRBV7-9 combines with J gene TRBJ2-2; D may be TRBD2 (6 bases). Germline V gene data show CDR1 as SEHNR and CDR2 as FQNEAQ (reference sequence). CDR3 length: 16 amino acids. Trimming removed 5 bases at V and 2 bases at J, with 15 bases between. Full variable domain (missing parts from reference TRBV7-9 and TRBJ2-2): DTGVSQNPRHKITKRGQNVTFRCDPISEHNRLYWYRQTLGQGPEFLTYFQNEAQLEKSRLLSDRFSAERPKGSFSTLEIQRTEQGDSAMYLCASSPTWRVNTGELFFGEGSRLTVL.

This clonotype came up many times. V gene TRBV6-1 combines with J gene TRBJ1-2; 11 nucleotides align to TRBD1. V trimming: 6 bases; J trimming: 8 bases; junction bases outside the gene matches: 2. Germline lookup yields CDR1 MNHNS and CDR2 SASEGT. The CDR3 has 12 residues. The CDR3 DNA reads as TGTGCCAGCAGGGACAGGGGGCTCGGCTACACCTTC. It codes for CASRDRGLGYTF.

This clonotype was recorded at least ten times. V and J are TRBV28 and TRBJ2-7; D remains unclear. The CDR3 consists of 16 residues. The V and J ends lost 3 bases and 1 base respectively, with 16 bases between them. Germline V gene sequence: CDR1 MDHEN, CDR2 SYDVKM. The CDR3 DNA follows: TGTGCCAGCAGTTTGCCGTCATACCTGGGATCCTACGAGCAGTACTTC. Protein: CASSLPSYLGSYEQYF.

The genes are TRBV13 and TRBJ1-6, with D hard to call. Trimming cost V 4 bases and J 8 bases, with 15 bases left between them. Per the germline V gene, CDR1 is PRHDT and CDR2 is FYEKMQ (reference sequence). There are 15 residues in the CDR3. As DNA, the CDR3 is TGTGCCAGCAGCTCCCGGTTAAATGGGGATTCACCCCTCCACTTT. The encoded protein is CASSSRLNGDSPLHF.

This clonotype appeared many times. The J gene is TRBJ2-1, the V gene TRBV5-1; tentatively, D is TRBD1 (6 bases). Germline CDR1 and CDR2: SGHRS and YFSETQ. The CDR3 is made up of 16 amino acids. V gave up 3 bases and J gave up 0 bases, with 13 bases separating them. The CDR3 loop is CASSWTEVSSYNEQFF. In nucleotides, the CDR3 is TGCGCCAGCAGCTGGACAGAGGTTAGCTCCTACAATGAGCAGTTCTTC.

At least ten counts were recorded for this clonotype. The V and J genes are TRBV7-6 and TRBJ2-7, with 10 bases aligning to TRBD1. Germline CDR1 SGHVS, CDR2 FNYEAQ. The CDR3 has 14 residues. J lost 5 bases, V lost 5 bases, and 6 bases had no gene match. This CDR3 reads CASSPGTGADEQYF. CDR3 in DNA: TGTGCCAGCAGCCCTGGGACAGGGGCCGACGAGCAGTACTTC.

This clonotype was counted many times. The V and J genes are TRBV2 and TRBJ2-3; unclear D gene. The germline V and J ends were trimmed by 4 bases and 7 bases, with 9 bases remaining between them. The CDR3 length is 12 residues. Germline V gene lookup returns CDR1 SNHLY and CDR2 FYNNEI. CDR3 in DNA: TGTGCCAGCAGTGCAGTGTCTAATACGCAGTATTTT. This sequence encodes CASSAVSNTQYF.

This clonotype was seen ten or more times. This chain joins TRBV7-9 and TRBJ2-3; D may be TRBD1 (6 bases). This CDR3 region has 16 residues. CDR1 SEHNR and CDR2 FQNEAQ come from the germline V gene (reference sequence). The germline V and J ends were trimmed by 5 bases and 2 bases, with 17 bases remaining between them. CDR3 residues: CASSPRMGAHTDTQYF. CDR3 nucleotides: TGTGCCAGCAGCCCCCGTATGGGGGCCCACACAGATACGCAGTATTTT.

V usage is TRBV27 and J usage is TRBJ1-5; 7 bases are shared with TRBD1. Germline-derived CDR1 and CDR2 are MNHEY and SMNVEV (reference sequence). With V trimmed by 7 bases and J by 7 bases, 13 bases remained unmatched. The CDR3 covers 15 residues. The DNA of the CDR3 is TGTGCCAGCAAAACAGGGGCCCCTGGGAGGCAGCCCCAGCATTTT. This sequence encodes CASKTGAPGRQPQHF.

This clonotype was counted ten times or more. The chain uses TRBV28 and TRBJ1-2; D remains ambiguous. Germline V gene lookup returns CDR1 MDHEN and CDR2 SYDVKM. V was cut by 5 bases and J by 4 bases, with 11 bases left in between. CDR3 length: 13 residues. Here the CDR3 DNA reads TGTGCCAGCAGTAATACCCTGGGCTATGGCTACACCTTC. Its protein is CASSNTLGYGYTF.

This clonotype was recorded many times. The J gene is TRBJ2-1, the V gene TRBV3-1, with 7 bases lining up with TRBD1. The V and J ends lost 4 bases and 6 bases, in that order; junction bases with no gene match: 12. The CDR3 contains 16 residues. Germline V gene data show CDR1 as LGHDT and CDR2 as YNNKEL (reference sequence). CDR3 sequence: CASSPTLEGASNEQFF. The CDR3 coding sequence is TGTGCCAGCAGCCCCACCCTTGAGGGGGCAAGCAATGAGCAGTTCTTC.

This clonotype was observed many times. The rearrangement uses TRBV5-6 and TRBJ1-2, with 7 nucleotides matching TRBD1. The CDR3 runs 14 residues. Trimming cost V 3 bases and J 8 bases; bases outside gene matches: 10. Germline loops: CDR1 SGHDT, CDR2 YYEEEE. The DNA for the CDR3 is TGTGCCAGCAGCTCCGACCTCGACAGGGCCGGCTACACCTTC. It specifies CASSSDLDRAGYTF.

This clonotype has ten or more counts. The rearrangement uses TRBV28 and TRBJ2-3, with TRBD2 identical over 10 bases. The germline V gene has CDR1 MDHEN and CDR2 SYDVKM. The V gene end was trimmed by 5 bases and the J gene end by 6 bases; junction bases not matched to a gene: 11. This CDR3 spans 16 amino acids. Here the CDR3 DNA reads TGTGCCAGCAGTCGATCGAGCGGGGGGGCCTGGGATACGCAGTATTTT. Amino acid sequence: CASSRSSGGAWDTQYF. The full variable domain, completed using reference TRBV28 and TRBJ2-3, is DVKVTQSSRYLVKRTGEKVFLECVQDMDHENMFWYRQDPGLGLRLIYFSYDVKMKEKGDIPEGYSVSREKKERFSLILESASTNQTSMYLCASSRSSGGAWDTQYFGPGTRLTVL.

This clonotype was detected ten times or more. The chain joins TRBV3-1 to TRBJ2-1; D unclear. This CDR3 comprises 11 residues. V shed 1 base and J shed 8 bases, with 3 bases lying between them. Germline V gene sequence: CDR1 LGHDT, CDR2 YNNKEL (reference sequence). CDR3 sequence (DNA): TGTGCCAGCAGCCAAGGCTATGAGCAGTTCTTC. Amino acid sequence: CASSQGYEQFF.